What follows are 28 T cell receptor beta chains derived from one specimen sequenced in a study of T cells after yellow fever vaccination (dated by TCRdb to between 2017 and 2020). What this sample's treatment or condition label stands for: live attenuated yellow fever vaccine strain. Library creation used 5' RACE. The reads were generated on an Illumina NovaSeq 6000. The public reads were reanalyzed by TCRdb: fastp trimming at Q25, MiXCR alignment, in-frame beta chains only. Each entry merges the rows of one CDR3 protein and shows their most common DNA and genes. Here the sample has more than 300,000 distinct CDR3 sequences; 4% to 5.5% occur a single time. The top ten clones comprise roughly a fifth of the sample. The sample was PBMCs, taken 15 days after the yellow fever booster vaccination. These receptors all come from a young man who received the YFV17D yellow fever vaccine.

The chain has TRBV3-1 and TRBJ2-5; 15 bases match TRBD2. CDR1 is LGHDT and CDR2 is YNNKEL in the germline V gene (reference sequence). The CDR3 contains 16 residues. V trimming: 4 bases; J trimming: 6 bases; junction bases outside the gene matches: 6. CDR3 region: CASSPTGLAGGQTQYF. The CDR3 nucleotides read TGTGCCAGCAGCCCTACGGGACTAGCGGGGGGACAGACCCAGTACTTC.

V usage is TRBV4-3 and J usage is TRBJ1-5; TRBD1 might be the D (5 bases). Trimming cost V 0 bases and J 5 bases, with 14 bases left between them. Looked up from germline, CDR1 is LGHNA and CDR2 is YSLEER. The CDR3 is 16 amino acids. For the CDR3, the DNA is TGCGCCAGCAGCCAAGACAGGGTCACTGCGGATCAGCCCCAGCATTTT. Its protein product is CASSQDRVTADQPQHF.

Of note for this clonotype: A read error may produce the germline difference seen at one junction end. This rearrangement joins TRBV5-4 to TRBJ2-5; no clear D. The CDR3 is 15 residues long. CDR1 and CDR2 from the germline V gene are SGHNT and YYREEE (reference sequence). CDR3 region: CASTLYARSQETQYF. The CDR3 nucleotides are TGTGCCAGCACCTTGTACGCCCGCAGCCAAGAGACCCAGTACTTC.

This chain joins TRBV7-9 and TRBJ2-5; D remains ambiguous. V dropped 3 bases and J dropped 2 bases, with 10 bases sitting between them. The germline gives CDR1 SEHNR, CDR2 FQNEAQ (reference sequence). The CDR3 has 14 amino acids. CDR3 sequence: CASSFPVTQETQYF. The DNA of the CDR3 is TGTGCCAGCAGCTTCCCGGTTACACAAGAGACCCAGTACTTC. Combining the CDR3 with reference TRBV7-9 and TRBJ2-5 gives the whole variable domain DTGVSQNPRHKITKRGQNVTFRCDPISEHNRLYWYRQTLGQGPEFLTYFQNEAQLEKSRLLSDRFSAERPKGSFSTLEIQRTEQGDSAMYLCASSFPVTQETQYFGPGTRLLVL.

In this sample, this clonotype turned up a few times. The J gene is TRBJ1-1, the V gene TRBV28, with D unclear. This CDR3 comprises 12 residues. Germline V CDR1 and CDR2: MDHEN, SYDVKM. V was clipped by 6 bases and J by 3 bases, with 8 bases between them. The CDR3 DNA reads as TGTGCCAGCAGAACCCAAGACACTGAAGCTTTCTTT. This codes for CASRTQDTEAFF.

This clonotype was seen a handful of times. The gene calls are TRBV7-2 and TRBJ1-5; 8 nucleotides align to TRBD1. CDR1 and CDR2 from the germline V gene are SGHTA and FQGNSA. The CDR3 loop spans 15 amino acids. Germline trimming cut 5 bases from V and 7 bases from J; bases unmatched to any gene: 10. The CDR3 sequence: CASSPDAGGTQPQHF. In DNA, the CDR3 is TGTGCCAGCAGCCCGGACGCAGGGGGCACGCAGCCCCAGCATTTT.

The chain has TRBV12-3 or TRBV12-4 and TRBJ1-1; 7 positions match TRBD1. V was pared by 6 bases and J by 7 bases, with 5 bases of the junction left unmatched. The CDR3 totals 12 residues. CDR3 bases: TGTGCCAGCAGGCCAGGACAGGTTGAAGCTTTCTTT. It yields the protein CASRPGQVEAFF.

This clonotype was counted many times. The chain joins TRBV9 to TRBJ1-2, with 7 bases lining up with TRBD1. Germline V CDR1 and CDR2: SGDLS, YYNGEE. The V segment lost 3 bases and the J segment 4 bases; nucleotides outside the gene matches: 9. The CDR3 length is 15 residues. The CDR3 region has the DNA TGTGCCAGCAGCGCGGACAGGCGACCACTCTATGGCTACACCTTC. Its protein product is CASSADRRPLYGYTF. Full variable domain (rest looked up from reference TRBV9 and TRBJ1-2): DSGVTQTPKHLITATGQRVTLRCSPRSGDLSVYWYQQSLDQGLQFLIQYYNGEERAKGNILERFSAQQFPDLHSELNLSSLELGDSALYFCASSADRRPLYGYTFGSGTRLTVV.

In this sample, this clonotype turned up many times. This chain connects TRBV5-1 to TRBJ2-3; D possibly corresponds to TRBD1 (5 bases). The ends were cut back, 0 bases at V and 2 bases at J, with 13 bases in the middle. The CDR3 is made up of 16 amino acids. Germline V lookup: CDR1 SGHRS, CDR2 YFSETQ. CDR3 DNA: TGCGCCAGCAGCTTGGAAGGGGCCCGGAACACAGATACGCAGTATTTT. As protein: CASSLEGARNTDTQYF.

This clonotype was seen a handful of times. V usage is TRBV5-1 and J usage is TRBJ1-2, with D tentatively TRBD1 (5 bases). Germline assignment: CDR1 SGHRS and CDR2 YFSETQ. The CDR3 runs 13 residues. The V and J ends lost 0 bases and 6 bases respectively, with 9 bases between them. Here the CDR3 reads CASSLAWDDGYTF. CDR3 DNA: TGCGCCAGCAGCTTGGCCTGGGACGATGGCTACACCTTC. Filled out from reference TRBV5-1 and TRBJ1-2, the complete variable domain reads KAGVTQTPRYLIKTRGQQVTLSCSPISGHRSVSWYQQTPGQGLQFLFEYFSETQRNKGNFPGRFSGRQFSNSRSEMNVSTLELGDSALYLCASSLAWDDGYTFGSGTRLTVV.

This clonotype has just a few counts. V usage is TRBV5-1 and J usage is TRBJ1-6; D gene unclear. The CDR3 extends over 15 amino acids. Germline V gene data show CDR1 as SGHRS and CDR2 as YFSETQ. With 4 bases removed from V and 10 bases from J, the gap between germline ends came to 18 bases. The CDR3 sequence is CASSPGPEVSSPLHF. Here the CDR3 DNA reads TGCGCCAGCAGCCCCGGGCCGGAGGTTTCCTCACCCCTCCACTTT.

This clonotype has ten or more counts. The genes are TRBV7-2 and TRBJ2-5, with TRBD1 as a possible D gene (6 bases). The CDR3 is 15 amino acids. Germline CDR1 SGHTA, CDR2 FQGNSA. The V and J ends lost 4 bases and 5 bases respectively, with 17 bases between them. CDR3 amino acids: CASSYNSGTLETQYF. The CDR3, as DNA: TGTGCCAGCAGCTACAACTCCGGGACACTGGAGACCCAGTACTTC.

This clonotype was seen many times. V gene TRBV20-1 combines with J gene TRBJ2-1; 8 bases agree with TRBD2. The germline CDR1 and CDR2 sequences are DFQATT and SNEGSKA (reference sequence). The junction had 14 bases not matched to a gene; V was cut back by 3 bases and J by 10 bases. CDR3 length equals 15 residues. The CDR3 reads CSASVAGGLRLEQFF. Written as DNA, the CDR3 is TGCAGTGCTAGTGTGGCGGGGGGTCTGAGATTAGAGCAGTTCTTC.

This clonotype was seen repeatedly, ten times or more. The chain's CDR3 is CSARRIAELGEQFF. In DNA, the CDR3 is TGCAGTGCCCGTAGGATAGCCGAATTGGGAGAGCAGTTCTTC. The chain uses TRBV20-1 and TRBJ2-1; D gene uncertain. This CDR3 has 14 amino acids. CDR1 is DFQATT and CDR2 is SNEGSKA in the germline V gene (reference sequence). Trimming shortened V by 6 bases and J by 10 bases, and 22 bases separated the two germline ends.

This clonotype was found many times. The chain couples TRBV6-5 to TRBJ2-5; weak D call: TRBD1 (5 bases). In germline, CDR1 is MNHEY, CDR2 SVGAGI. V shed 5 bases and J shed 5 bases, with 12 bases lying between them. The CDR3 runs 13 residues. CDR3: CASSPMGLETQYF. The CDR3 DNA reads TGTGCCAGCAGTCCCATGGGGCTTGAGACCCAGTACTTC.

This clonotype appeared a few times. This chain uses TRBV20-1 with TRBJ2-5, with TRBD2 matching over 8 bases. Germline V gives CDR1 DFQATT, CDR2 SNEGSKA (reference sequence). The V and J ends lost 3 bases and 2 bases, in that order; junction bases with no gene match: 11. The CDR3 has 16 residues. The CDR3 sequence: CSASRLLAAIQETQYF. As DNA, the CDR3 is TGCAGTGCTAGCCGCTTACTAGCGGCGATACAAGAGACCCAGTACTTC.

This clonotype was recorded at least ten times. The chain links TRBV7-2 to TRBJ2-3; 10 nucleotides align to TRBD1. Per the germline V gene, CDR1 is SGHTA and CDR2 is FQGNSA. The ends lost 1 base at V and 2 bases at J; junction bases unmatched: 6. This CDR3 contains 17 residues. The CDR3 reads CASSLGAGQGNTDTQYF. Written as DNA, the CDR3 is TGTGCCAGCAGCTTAGGCGCGGGACAGGGGAACACAGATACGCAGTATTTT.

This clonotype was picked up many times. The rearrangement uses TRBV12-3 or TRBV12-4 and TRBJ1-4; 8 nucleotides agree with TRBD1. Unmatched junction bases numbered 5, after V lost 6 bases and J lost 5 bases. The CDR3 is made up of 14 amino acids. This CDR3 is CASRQQGGNEKLFF. CDR3 DNA: TGTGCCAGCAGGCAACAGGGGGGAAATGAAAAACTGTTTTTT.

The chain is built from TRBV20-1 and TRBJ1-2, with 10 positions matching TRBD1. CDR3 size: 15 residues. Germline CDR1 DFQATT, CDR2 SNEGSKA (reference sequence). V was clipped by 0 bases and J by 2 bases; unmatched bases: 3. Here the CDR3 reads CSARDVGQGNYGYTF. The CDR3, as DNA: TGCAGTGCTAGAGATGTGGGACAGGGGAACTATGGCTACACCTTC.

This clonotype was detected ten times or more. This chain uses TRBV20-1 with TRBJ2-7, with D unresolved. The CDR3 is 13 amino acids. Germline V gene sequence: CDR1 DFQATT, CDR2 SNEGSKA (reference sequence). V was pared by 6 bases and J by 5 bases, with 17 bases between. The CDR3 bases are TGCAGTGCCCCCCGGGCCCTCCAGGACGAGCAGTACTTC. Protein: CSAPRALQDEQYF.

This clonotype was recorded many times. The V call is TRBV5-5, the J call TRBJ2-4; D unclear. Trimming left V 4 bases short and J 5 bases short, with 10 bases between. Germline CDR1 reads SGHKS; CDR2 reads YYEKEE (reference sequence). The CDR3 sequence is 13 residues long. The CDR3 DNA sequence: TGTGCCAGCAGCACACCTCCGGAAAACATTCAGTACTTC. Protein sequence: CASSTPPENIQYF.

This clonotype has at least ten counts. V and J are TRBV25-1 and TRBJ1-2; D is unresolved. V was clipped by 7 bases and J by 5 bases, with 14 bases between them. The CDR3 totals 13 residues. Per germline, CDR1 MGHDK and CDR2 SYGVNS. The CDR3 reads CASTPRSDYGYTF. The CDR3 bases are TGTGCCAGCACGCCGCGCAGCGATTATGGCTACACCTTC.

The chain combines TRBV7-8 with TRBJ1-2; D call uncertain. Trimming cost V 4 bases and J 0 bases, with 18 bases left between them. From germline, CDR1 is SGHVS and CDR2 FQNEAQ. The CDR3 length is 17 residues. The CDR3 nucleotides are TGTGCCAGCAGCTGGCCCCCAAGGACGCTAGCTAACTATGGCTACACCTTC. It specifies CASSWPPRTLANYGYTF.

The chain couples TRBV5-1 to TRBJ2-3; 10 nucleotides align to TRBD2. The CDR3 length is 16 residues. Germline trimming cut 5 bases from V and 3 bases from J; bases unmatched to any gene: 9. Germline V CDR1 and CDR2: SGHRS, YFSETQ. This chain's CDR3 is CASSPQRGGSTDTQYF. CDR3 nucleotide sequence: TGCGCCAGCAGTCCTCAGCGGGGGGGTTCGACAGATACGCAGTATTTT. Together with reference TRBV5-1 and TRBJ2-3, the CDR3 gives the full variable domain: KAGVTQTPRYLIKTRGQQVTLSCSPISGHRSVSWYQQTPGQGLQFLFEYFSETQRNKGNFPGRFSGRQFSNSRSEMNVSTLELGDSALYLCASSPQRGGSTDTQYFGPGTRLTVL.

There are many counts of this clonotype. This chain uses TRBV9 with TRBJ2-3, with D perhaps TRBD2 (7 bases). Trimming removed 5 bases at V and 1 base at J, with 14 bases between. The CDR3 runs to 15 residues. The germline V gene has CDR1 SGDLS and CDR2 YYNGEE. The CDR3 nucleotides are TGTGCCAGCAGTGGGGGGGCGCACGGCACAGATACGCAGTATTTT. This encodes CASSGGAHGTDTQYF.

The V and J genes are TRBV27 and TRBJ2-3; TRBD1 is a possible D gene (6 bases). Trimming removed 0 bases at V and 2 bases at J, with 15 bases between. Germline-derived CDR1 and CDR2 are MNHEY and SMNVEV (reference sequence). This CDR3 has 17 residues. The CDR3 sequence is CASSLSWSGAYTDTQYF. The CDR3 nucleotides are TGTGCCAGCAGTTTATCGTGGTCAGGGGCTTACACAGATACGCAGTATTTT.

At least ten counts were recorded for this clonotype. The chain recombines TRBV15 with TRBJ2-3; 8 nucleotides line up with TRBD2. This CDR3 spans 15 amino acids. V dropped 3 bases and J dropped 1; count of bases not matched to a gene: 3. Germline-derived CDR1 and CDR2 are LNHNV and YYDKDF (reference sequence). This CDR3 is CATSRETSGTDTQYF. CDR3 nucleotides: TGTGCCACCAGCAGGGAGACTAGCGGCACAGATACGCAGTATTTT.

This clonotype appeared many times. V gene TRBV4-3 combines with J gene TRBJ2-7; D gene ambiguous. With 3 bases removed from V and 0 bases from J, the gap between germline ends came to 9 bases. The germline gives CDR1 LGHNA, CDR2 YSLEER. This CDR3 is built from 14 residues. In DNA form, the CDR3 reads TGCGCCAGCAGCCAGGGTCCCCACTCCTACGAGCAGTACTTC. Translating gives CASSQGPHSYEQYF.